This T cell receptor beta chain was identified during a study of technical replicates of blood from a few donors. The germline CDR1 and CDR2 sequences are KGHSH and LQKENI. CDR3 length: 15 amino acids. The V and J ends lost 3 bases and 6 bases respectively, with 17 bases between them. TCRdb's copy holds only in-frame clones and misses some; the assay was immunoSEQ multiplex PCR. Here the sample spans 13,000 to 15,000 clones, roughly 80% being singletons. The sequenced sample consisted of PBMCs. The TCR was taken from a human donor in good health. V and J are TRBV18 and TRBJ1-2; D may be TRBD1 (6 bases). CDR3 amino acids: CASSPLTGSNDGYTF. CDR3 DNA: TGTGCCAGCTCACCCCTGACAGGATCAAACGATGGCTACACCTTC.